These 26 T cell receptor beta chains originate from one sample sequenced in a study of blood T cells in healthy people across ages. The second PCR ran roughly 6 to 11 cycles with a sample-barcoded 5' primer and J-beta primers. One entry per CDR3 protein results from TCRdb running MiXCR on the 5' RACE reads. The data show about 720,000 distinct CDR3 sequences, about 20% seen once. The sequenced sample was blood. Receptors originate from a man aged 65 to 85 in good health.

The table lists this clonotype with a few counts. This chain connects TRBV6-5 to TRBJ2-4; D not resolved. CDR3 length: 13 amino acids. The germline V gene encodes CDR1 MNHEY and CDR2 SVGAGI. The V end was cut by 2 bases, the J end by 4 bases, with 6 bases between. CDR3 sequence (DNA): TGTGCCAGCAGTTACGGGCGGAAAAACATTCAGTACTTC. Amino acid sequence: CASSYGRKNIQYF.

The chain couples TRBV7-2 to TRBJ1-1, with 9 bases aligning to TRBD1. The CDR3 is made up of 15 amino acids. Germline V CDR1 and CDR2: SGHTA, FQGNSA. V shed 5 bases and J 4 bases; nucleotides not matched to a gene: 8. The CDR3 DNA sequence: TGTGCCAGCAGCAAAAACCGGGACAGGGTCACTGAAGCTTTCTTT. As protein: CASSKNRDRVTEAFF.

In DNA form, the CDR3 reads TGCGCCAGCAGCTTACTGGGAGAGGGAGGCTACACCTTC. This codes for CASSLLGEGGYTF. The chain couples TRBV5-1 to TRBJ1-2; D remains ambiguous. The germline CDR1 and CDR2 sequences are SGHRS and YFSETQ. V lost 2 bases and J lost 8, with 13 bases in between. This CDR3 contains 13 residues.

The chain employs TRBV7-6 and TRBJ1-1, with TRBD1 identical over 8 bases. The CDR3 covers 15 residues. Per the germline V gene, CDR1 is SGHVS and CDR2 is FNYEAQ. Trimming cost V 6 bases and J 8 bases; bases outside gene matches: 14. CDR3 DNA sequence: TGTGCCAGCAGGCCCGAACCGGGACAGGCTTTCGAAGCTTTCTTT. Encoded protein: CASRPEPGQAFEAFF.

V usage is TRBV7-9 and J usage is TRBJ2-7, with a possible D match to TRBD2 (6 bases). The V gene lost 4 bases and the J gene lost 6 bases, with 22 bases spanning the gap. The germline V gene encodes CDR1 SEHNR and CDR2 FQNEAQ (reference sequence). The CDR3 is 16 amino acids. The CDR3 nucleotides are TGTGCCAGCAGCTACTCACTGGGGGGACCCAAAGGCGAGCAGTACTTC. Protein sequence: CASSYSLGGPKGEQYF.

This clonotype was counted at least ten times. The chain links TRBV18 to TRBJ2-3; D remains ambiguous. Germline V gene lookup returns CDR1 KGHSH and CDR2 LQKENI. The CDR3 loop spans 13 amino acids. Trimming pared 5 bases from V and 0 bases from J, leaving 6 bases between. CDR3 coding DNA: TGTGCCAGCTCAGGATCTAGCACAGATACGCAGTATTTT. This codes for CASSGSSTDTQYF.

This clonotype showed up just a few times. This rearrangement joins TRBV20-1 to TRBJ2-3, with D possibly TRBD2 on 5 matching bases. The CDR3 is 14 amino acids. CDR1 and CDR2 from the germline V gene are DFQATT and SNEGSKA (reference sequence). The germline V and J ends were trimmed by 4 bases and 0 bases, with 11 bases remaining between them. CDR3 residues: CSAKGSGSTDTQYF. CDR3 DNA: TGCAGTGCTAAGGGAAGCGGTAGCACAGATACGCAGTATTTT.

The chain carries TRBV7-6 and TRBJ2-3; 10 bases are a match to TRBD2. Looked up from germline, CDR1 is SGHVS and CDR2 is FNYEAQ. The CDR3 has 16 residues. V was clipped by 5 bases and J by 1 base; unmatched bases: 6. The DNA for the CDR3 is TGTGCCAGCAGCGTCGCTAGCGGGAGTGGCACAGATACGCAGTATTTT. This encodes CASSVASGSGTDTQYF. Complete variable domain (other parts from reference TRBV7-6 and TRBJ2-3): GAGVSQSPRYKVTKRGQDVALRCDPISGHVSLYWYRQALGQGPEFLTYFNYEAQQDKSGLPNDRFSAERPEGSISTLTIQRTEQRDSAMYRCASSVASGSGTDTQYFGPGTRLTVL.

This clonotype was detected a few times. This chain joins TRBV2 and TRBJ2-1, with a tentative D call TRBD1 (5 bases). Germline V gives CDR1 SNHLY, CDR2 FYNNEI. CDR3 length: 14 amino acids. Trimming stripped 4 bases from V and 1 base from J, with 8 bases between. In DNA form, the CDR3 reads TGTGCCAGCAGTGGTAGGGGATCCTACAATGAGCAGTTCTTC. Translating it yields CASSGRGSYNEQFF. Based on the CDR3 plus reference TRBV2 and TRBJ2-1, the full variable domain is EPEVTQTPSHQVTQMGQEVILRCVPISNHLYFYWYRQILGQKVEFLVSFYNNEISEKSEIFDDQFSVERPDGSNFTLKIRSTKLEDSAMYFCASSGRGSYNEQFFGPGTRLTVL.

This clonotype was detected only a few times. V gene TRBV12-3 or TRBV12-4 combines with J gene TRBJ1-2, with 7 bases matching TRBD1. The V segment lost 4 bases and the J segment 8 bases; nucleotides outside the gene matches: 10. This CDR3 is 14 amino acids long. Here the CDR3 DNA reads TGTGCCAGCAGTTCCGACAGGGACCGAAGGGGCTACACCTTC. It codes for CASSSDRDRRGYTF.

This clonotype was counted many times. The rearrangement uses TRBV20-1 and TRBJ1-4, with D possibly TRBD1 on 5 matching bases. The V gene lost 3 bases and the J gene lost 3 bases, with 14 bases spanning the gap. CDR1 DFQATT and CDR2 SNEGSKA come from the germline V gene (reference sequence). The CDR3 has 15 amino acids. CDR3 sequence reads: CSARGGVGPNEKLFF. CDR3 sequence (DNA): TGCAGTGCTAGGGGAGGGGTTGGACCTAATGAAAAACTGTTTTTT.

The sample holds a few counts of this clonotype. J is TRBJ2-1 and V is TRBV19, with a possible D match to TRBD2 (6 bases). The germline V gene encodes CDR1 LNHDA and CDR2 SQIVND (reference sequence). V lost 5 bases and J 8 bases, leaving 10 bases between the germline ends. The CDR3 is 12 amino acids. CDR3 sequence: CASSRGTHEQFF. Here the CDR3 DNA reads TGTGCCAGTAGTCGCGGGACGCATGAGCAGTTCTTC.

This clonotype was seen a handful of times. The V call is TRBV6-1, the J call TRBJ2-1; possible D gene TRBD1, 5 bases. V lost 4 bases, J lost 7 bases, and 17 bases lay in between. CDR1 is MNHNS, CDR2 SASEGT, per germline. This CDR3 is 15 amino acids long. The CDR3 is CASSGALTVGNEQFF. The CDR3 coding sequence is TGTGCCAGCAGTGGGGCCCTGACAGTTGGAAATGAGCAGTTCTTC.

This clonotype was seen ten or more times. This rearrangement joins TRBV20-1 to TRBJ2-3; 7 positions match TRBD2. The ends lost 6 bases at V and 2 bases at J; junction bases unmatched: 14. CDR3 length: 16 amino acids. Germline lookup yields CDR1 DFQATT and CDR2 SNEGSKA (reference sequence). CDR3 amino acids: CSATFGRGTFTDTQYF. Here the CDR3 DNA reads TGCAGTGCCACATTCGGGCGGGGGACTTTCACAGATACGCAGTATTTT.

There are a few counts of this clonotype. V usage is TRBV5-1 and J usage is TRBJ2-1; no reliable D call. V was cut by 3 bases and J by 0 bases, with 16 bases left in between. Germline values: CDR1 SGHRS, CDR2 YFSETQ. CDR3 length: 17 residues. CDR3 DNA sequence: TGCGCCAGCAGCTCGGGTGTTCTGTCGAGCTCCTACAATGAGCAGTTCTTC. This gives the protein CASSSGVLSSSYNEQFF.

This rearrangement joins TRBV7-9 to TRBJ1-2, with D hard to call. V was cut by 5 bases and J by 4 bases, with 14 bases left in between. This CDR3 comprises 14 residues. Germline lookup yields CDR1 SEHNR and CDR2 FQNEAQ (reference sequence). The CDR3 DNA is TGTGCCAGCAGCCCGGAAGGGAGCTTCTATGGCTACACCTTC. Translated: CASSPEGSFYGYTF. The variable domain in full, completed from reference TRBV7-9 and TRBJ1-2, reads DTGVSQNPRHKITKRGQNVTFRCDPISEHNRLYWYRQTLGQGPEFLTYFQNEAQLEKSRLLSDRFSAERPKGSFSTLEIQRTEQGDSAMYLCASSPEGSFYGYTFGSGTRLTVV.

The chain carries TRBV7-6 and TRBJ2-7; D tentatively reads TRBD1 or TRBD2 (6 bases each). V gave up 4 bases and J gave up 6 bases, with 16 bases separating them. Germline lookup yields CDR1 SGHVS and CDR2 FNYEAQ. The CDR3 is 14 amino acids. CDR3: CASSSEGGTSEQYF. The CDR3 coding sequence is TGTGCCAGCAGCTCGGAGGGGGGCACTTCCGAGCAGTACTTC.

The chain joins TRBV28 to TRBJ2-3; 9 positions match TRBD2. Germline CDR1 reads MDHEN; CDR2 reads SYDVKM. Trimming cost V 2 bases and J 0 bases; bases outside gene matches: 9. The CDR3 is made up of 18 amino acids. The CDR3 DNA sequence: TGTGCCAGCAGTTTACAACCCCGACTAGCGGCTAGCACAGATACGCAGTATTTT. Its protein product is CASSLQPRLAASTDTQYF.

In its sample, this clonotype was seen a few times. This chain connects TRBV10-2 to TRBJ2-7; TRBD1 is a possible D gene (6 bases). V dropped 0 bases and J dropped 12 bases, with 18 bases sitting between them. CDR3 length equals 14 residues. From germline, CDR1 is WSHSY and CDR2 SAAADI. CDR3 DNA sequence: TGCGCCAGCAGTGAGTCTAAAAGAAACAGGGTGGTGTACTTC. Translating gives CASSESKRNRVVYF.

The chain couples TRBV5-1 to TRBJ2-2, with TRBD1 matching over 9 bases. Losses at the gene ends were 4 bases for V and 1 base for J; bases not matched to a gene: 2. The CDR3 loop spans 15 amino acids. CDR1 SGHRS and CDR2 YFSETQ come from the germline V gene. The CDR3 sequence: CASSTGQGNTGELFF. CDR3 in DNA: TGCGCCAGCAGCACGGGACAGGGGAACACCGGGGAGCTGTTTTTT.

The chain is built from TRBV7-6 and TRBJ1-2; possible D gene TRBD1, 6 bases. CDR3 length: 13 amino acids. Germline CDR1 SGHVS, CDR2 FNYEAQ. V shed 3 bases and J shed 8 bases, with 13 bases lying between them. CDR3 DNA: TGTGCCAGCAGCTTGGGACAAGGTTGGGGCTACACCTTC. Amino acids: CASSLGQGWGYTF.

The chain couples TRBV10-3 to TRBJ2-3; a weak D match, TRBD1 (6 bases). The CDR3 is 13 residues long. CDR1 and CDR2 (germline): ENHRY, SYGVKD. Trimming stripped 4 bases from V and 2 bases from J, with 7 bases between. Here the CDR3 DNA reads TGTGCCATCAGTGGACAGGTCACAGATACGCAGTATTTT. Translation: CAISGQVTDTQYF.

The chain is built from TRBV7-8 and TRBJ2-7, with a weak D call TRBD1 (5 bases). Germline V CDR1 and CDR2: SGHVS, FQNEAQ. Trimming took off 8 bases at V and 2 bases at J, with 16 bases between the two ends. The CDR3 has 14 residues. The DNA of the CDR3 is TGTGCCAGCCGCTGCCCGACAGACACCTACGAGCAGTACGTC. This translates into CASRCPTDTYEQYV.

This chain links TRBV10-3 with TRBJ2-6; no firm D call. V dropped 6 bases and J dropped 5 bases, with 11 bases sitting between them. Germline-derived CDR1 and CDR2 are ENHRY and SYGVKD. CDR3 length: 14 residues. The CDR3 DNA sequence: TGTGCCATCAGGAATCCGTCGAGGGCCAACGTCCTGACTTTC. It yields the protein CAIRNPSRANVLTF.

There are a few counts of this clonotype. The V gene is TRBV28, the J gene TRBJ2-5; the D gene is possibly TRBD2 (6 bases). The J call could be wrong; TRBJ2-7 is a better fit for the DNA end. The CDR3 spans 14 residues. Per germline, CDR1 MDHEN and CDR2 SYDVKM. The CDR3 region is CASSSGLESYEQYF. CDR3 DNA: TGTGCCAGCAGTTCGGGACTTGAGTCCTACGAGCAGTACTTC.

A few counts support this clonotype. The chain links TRBV20-1 to TRBJ2-3; D is perhaps TRBD1 (5 bases). CDR1 is DFQATT and CDR2 is SNEGSKA in the germline V gene (reference sequence). This CDR3 has 14 amino acids. V lost 0 bases and J lost 2, with 9 bases in between. This CDR3 reads CSARELGVTDTQYF. The CDR3 DNA reads as TGCAGTGCTAGAGAATTAGGGGTCACAGATACGCAGTATTTT.